What follows describes a single T cell receptor (beta chain). Its matching antigen is unknown. With 0 bases removed from V and 5 bases from J, the gap between germline ends came to 12 bases. The germline CDR1 and CDR2 sequences are SGHRS and YFSETQ. This CDR3 comprises 14 residues. The sample originates from a study of CD8 T cells in Susac syndrome. Study-wide findings and caveats: An acknowledgment was made by the study that its TCR sequencing and HLA analysis involved relatively few individuals.

An input of about 0.5 to 1 ug of RNA was subjected to reverse transcription using random hexamers. Amplification of TCR beta CDR3 used immunoSEQ multiplex PCR across 54 Vbeta and 13 Jbeta. TCRdb used MiXCR to reprocess the immunoSEQ multiplex PCR reads, holding one entry per CDR3 protein. The repertoire consists of more than 150,000 distinct CDR3 sequences, with roughly 95% occurring once and the leading ten covering approximately 0.089%. Sequencing was done on a sample of CD4+ T cells from PBMCs. The rearrangement uses TRBV5-1 and TRBJ2-7; D remains ambiguous. The receptor was derived from a human donor with Susac syndrome. The CDR3 loop is CASSLDSFPNEQYF. The CDR3 nucleotides read TGCGCCAGCAGCTTGGACAGTTTCCCCAACGAGCAGTACTTC.